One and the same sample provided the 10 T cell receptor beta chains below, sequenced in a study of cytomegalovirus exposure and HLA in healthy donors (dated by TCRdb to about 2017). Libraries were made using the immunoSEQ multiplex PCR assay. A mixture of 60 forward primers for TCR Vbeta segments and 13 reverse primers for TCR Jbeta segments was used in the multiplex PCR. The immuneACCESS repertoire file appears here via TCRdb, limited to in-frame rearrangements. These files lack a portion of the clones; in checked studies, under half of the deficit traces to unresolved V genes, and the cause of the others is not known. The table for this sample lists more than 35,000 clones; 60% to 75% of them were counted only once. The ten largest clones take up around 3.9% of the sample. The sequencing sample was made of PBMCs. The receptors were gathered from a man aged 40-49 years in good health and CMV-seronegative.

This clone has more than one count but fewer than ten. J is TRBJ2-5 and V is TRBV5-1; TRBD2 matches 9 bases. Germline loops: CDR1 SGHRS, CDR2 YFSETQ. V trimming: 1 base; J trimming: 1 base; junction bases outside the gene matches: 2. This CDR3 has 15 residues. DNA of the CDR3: TGCGCCAGCAGCTTGCAGCGGGGGGTCCAAGAGACCCAGTACTTC. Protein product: CASSLQRGVQETQYF. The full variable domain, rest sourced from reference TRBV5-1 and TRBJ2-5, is KAGVTQTPRYLIKTRGQQVTLSCSPISGHRSVSWYQQTPGQGLQFLFEYFSETQRNKGNFPGRFSGRQFSNSRSEMNVSTLELGDSALYLCASSLQRGVQETQYFGPGTRLLVL.

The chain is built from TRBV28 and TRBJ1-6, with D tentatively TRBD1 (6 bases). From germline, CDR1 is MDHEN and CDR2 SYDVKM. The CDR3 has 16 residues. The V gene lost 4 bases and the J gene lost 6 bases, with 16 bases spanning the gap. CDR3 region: CASSSRTDRINSPLHF. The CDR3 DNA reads TGTGCCAGCAGTTCACGGACAGACCGGATTAATTCACCCCTCCACTTT.

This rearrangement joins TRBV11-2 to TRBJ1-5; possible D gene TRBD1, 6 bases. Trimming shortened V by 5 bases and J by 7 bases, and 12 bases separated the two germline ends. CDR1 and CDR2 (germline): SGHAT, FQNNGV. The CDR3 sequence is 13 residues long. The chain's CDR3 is CASSPDRSQPQHF. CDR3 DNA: TGTGCCAGCAGCCCCGACAGGTCGCAGCCCCAGCATTTT.

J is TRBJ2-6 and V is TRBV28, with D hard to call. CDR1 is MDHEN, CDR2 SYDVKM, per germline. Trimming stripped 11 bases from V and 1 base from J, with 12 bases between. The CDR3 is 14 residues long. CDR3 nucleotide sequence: TGTGCCGTAATGAGGTCGTCTGGGGCCAACGTCCTGACTTTC. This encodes CAVMRSSGANVLTF.

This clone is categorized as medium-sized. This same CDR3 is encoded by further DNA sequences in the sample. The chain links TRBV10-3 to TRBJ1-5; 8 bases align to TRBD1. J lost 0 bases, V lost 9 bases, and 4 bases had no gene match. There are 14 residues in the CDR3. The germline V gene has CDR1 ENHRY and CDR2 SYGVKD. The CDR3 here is CAIGTGDSNQPQHF. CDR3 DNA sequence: TGTGCCATAGGGACAGGAGATAGCAATCAGCCCCAGCATTTT.

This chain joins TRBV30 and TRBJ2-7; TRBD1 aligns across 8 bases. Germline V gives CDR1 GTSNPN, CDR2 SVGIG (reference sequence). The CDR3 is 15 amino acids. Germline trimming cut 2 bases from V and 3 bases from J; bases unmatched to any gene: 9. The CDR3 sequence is CAWSSTPGGFYEQYF. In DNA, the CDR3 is TGTGCCTGGAGTTCTACGCCAGGGGGCTTCTACGAGCAGTACTTC.

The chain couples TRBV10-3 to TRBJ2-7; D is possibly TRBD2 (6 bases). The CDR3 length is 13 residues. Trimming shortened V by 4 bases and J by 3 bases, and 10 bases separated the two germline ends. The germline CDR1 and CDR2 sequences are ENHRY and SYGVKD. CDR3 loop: CAISGTGSYEQYF. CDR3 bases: TGTGCCATCAGTGGTACCGGGAGCTACGAGCAGTACTTC.

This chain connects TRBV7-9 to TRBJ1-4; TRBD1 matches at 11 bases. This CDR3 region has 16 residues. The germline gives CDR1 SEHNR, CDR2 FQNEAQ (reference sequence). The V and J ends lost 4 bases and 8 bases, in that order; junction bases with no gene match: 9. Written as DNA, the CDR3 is TGTGCCAGCAGCTCTACAACCGGGACAGGGGGGGAAAAACTGTTTTTT. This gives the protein CASSSTTGTGGEKLFF.

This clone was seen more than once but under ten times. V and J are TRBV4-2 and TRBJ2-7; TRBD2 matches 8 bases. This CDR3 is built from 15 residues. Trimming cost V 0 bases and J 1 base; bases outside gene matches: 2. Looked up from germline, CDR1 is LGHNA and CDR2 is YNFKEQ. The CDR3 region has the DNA TGTGCCAGCAGCCAAGATACTAGCGGTTCCTACGAGCAGTACTTC. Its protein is CASSQDTSGSYEQYF.

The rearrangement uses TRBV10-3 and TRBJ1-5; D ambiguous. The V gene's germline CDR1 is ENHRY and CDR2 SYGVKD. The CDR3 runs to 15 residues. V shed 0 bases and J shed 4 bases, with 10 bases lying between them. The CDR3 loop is CAISESSGDNQPQHF. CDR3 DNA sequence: TGTGCCATCAGTGAGTCGAGTGGAGATAATCAGCCCCAGCATTTT.